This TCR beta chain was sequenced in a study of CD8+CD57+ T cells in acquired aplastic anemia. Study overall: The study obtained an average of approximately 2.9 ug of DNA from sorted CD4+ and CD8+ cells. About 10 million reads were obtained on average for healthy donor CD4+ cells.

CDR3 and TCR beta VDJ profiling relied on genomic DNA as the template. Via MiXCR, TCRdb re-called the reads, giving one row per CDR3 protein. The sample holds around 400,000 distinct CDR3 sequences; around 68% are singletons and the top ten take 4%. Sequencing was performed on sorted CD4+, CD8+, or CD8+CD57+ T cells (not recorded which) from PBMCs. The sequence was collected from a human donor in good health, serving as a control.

The CDR3 here is CASSLGAGATYEQYF. CDR3 nucleotides: TGTGCCAGCAGCTTAGGCGCAGGGGCAACCTACGAGCAGTACTTC. This chain joins TRBV11-2 and TRBJ2-7; tentatively, D is TRBD1 (6 bases). The CDR3 is 15 amino acids. Germline lookup yields CDR1 SGHAT and CDR2 FQNNGV. The V gene lost 1 base and the J gene lost 2 bases, with 12 bases spanning the gap. The complete variable domain, with remaining parts taken from reference TRBV11-2 and TRBJ2-7, reads EAGVAQSPRYKIIEKRQSVAFWCNPISGHATLYWYQQILGQGPKLLIQFQNNGVVDDSQLPKDRFSAERLKGVDSTLKIQPAKLEDSAVYLCASSLGAGATYEQYFGPGTRLTVT.